What follows are 13 T cell receptor beta chains derived from one specimen sequenced in a study of OX40 agonist ivuxolimab in advanced cancers. Clones were read by immunoSEQ multiplex PCR, and TCRdb kept only the in-frame ones, dropping some. The sample contains about 83,000 clones, 85% of which appear only once. Here the sequenced sample was CD4+ or CD8+ T cells sorted from blood, taken in a trial of the OX40 agonist ivuxolimab. These TCRs come from an adult with an advanced solid tumor such as melanoma, head and neck, liver or kidney cancer.

The CDR3 nucleotides read TGTGCCAGTAGTCCGGACAGGGTATCCTACGAGCAGTACTTC. Translating gives CASSPDRVSYEQYF. This chain uses TRBV19 with TRBJ2-7, with 8 bases that match TRBD1. Trimming took 5 bases from V and 1 from J; bases not matched to a gene: 4. Germline values: CDR1 LNHDA, CDR2 SQIVND (reference sequence). There are 14 residues in the CDR3.

The genes are TRBV2 and TRBJ2-2, with D perhaps TRBD1 (6 bases). The CDR3 loop spans 15 amino acids. CDR1 and CDR2 from the germline V gene are SNHLY and FYNNEI. V lost 6 bases to trimming and J lost 2 bases, with 13 bases between them. The CDR3 protein is CASRTGTLNTGELFF. The CDR3 DNA is TGTGCCAGCAGAACCGGGACACTAAACACCGGGGAGCTGTTTTTT.

The V gene is TRBV11-2, the J gene TRBJ1-1; D is perhaps TRBD1 (6 bases). Germline CDR1 SGHAT, CDR2 FQNNGV. The germline V and J ends were trimmed by 1 base and 5 bases, with 14 bases remaining between them. The CDR3 is made up of 15 amino acids. CDR3 in DNA: TGTGCCAGCAGCTTAGGGGAGGGGGGATGGACTGAAGCTTTCTTT. Amino acids: CASSLGEGGWTEAFF.

This sequence joins TRBV11-2 and TRBJ2-7; D is unresolved. Germline V CDR1 and CDR2: SGHAT, FQNNGV. CDR3 length: 15 residues. V was trimmed by 3 bases and J by 6 bases, leaving 18 bases between them. This CDR3 reads CASSFSLLPLGEQYF. For the CDR3, the DNA is TGTGCCAGCAGCTTCAGCCTCCTGCCCCTTGGCGAGCAGTACTTC.

This clone was found a few times. The CDR3 here is CASSSRDRGKGDTQYF. As DNA, the CDR3 is TGCGCCAGCAGCTCACGGGACAGAGGAAAGGGGGATACGCAGTATTTT. The chain carries TRBV5-1 and TRBJ2-3; 7 bases agree with TRBD1. From germline, CDR1 is SGHRS and CDR2 YFSETQ. After removal of 3 bases from V and 6 bases from J, the junction contained 13 bases not matched to a gene. The CDR3 is 16 amino acids.

The DNA of the CDR3 is TGTGCCAGCTCATCAAGACAGGGGAACACTGAAGCTTTCTTT. Translated: CASSSRQGNTEAFF. The J gene is TRBJ1-1, the V gene TRBV18, with 7 positions matching TRBD1. Germline V gives CDR1 KGHSH, CDR2 LQKENI. V dropped 5 bases and J dropped 1; count of bases not matched to a gene: 4. The CDR3 contains 14 residues.

This chain's CDR3 is CASSLFTGENEQYF. CDR3 nucleotide sequence: TGTGCCAGCAGTTTATTTACAGGGGAAAACGAGCAGTACTTC. V and J are TRBV28 and TRBJ2-5; TRBD1 matches at 7 bases. The DNA end is a closer match to TRBJ2-7, so the J assignment may be wrong. CDR3 length: 14 residues. Germline V gene lookup returns CDR1 MDHEN and CDR2 SYDVKM.

J is TRBJ2-2 and V is TRBV10-3, with 10 bases matching TRBD2. This CDR3 has 15 amino acids. Germline CDR1 reads ENHRY; CDR2 reads SYGVKD. V was clipped by 5 bases and J by 2 bases; unmatched bases: 2. The CDR3 is CAISRLAGNTGELFF. CDR3 nucleotide sequence: TGTGCCATCAGTCGACTAGCGGGTAACACCGGGGAGCTGTTTTTT.

This clone was seen more than once but under ten times. The chain joins TRBV11-1 to TRBJ1-1; perhaps TRBD1 as D (6 bases). Trimming shortened V by 5 bases and J by 1 base, and 17 bases separated the two germline ends. The V gene's germline CDR1 is SGHAT and CDR2 FQDESV (reference sequence). The CDR3 covers 16 residues. CDR3 in amino acids: CASSDAGGRGNTEAFF. The CDR3 DNA reads TGTGCCAGCAGCGACGCCGGCGGCAGGGGGAACACTGAAGCTTTCTTT.

In regard to this clone: The junction departs from germline at one end; a sequencing error may be responsible. The chain joins TRBV4-1 to TRBJ2-1, with D perhaps matching TRBD1 (6 bases). The CDR3 extends over 15 amino acids. Germline V gene data show CDR1 as MGHRA and CDR2 as YSYEKL. The CDR3 DNA follows: TGCGCCAGCAGGCAAGTAGGCAGGGGATTGGGTGAGCAGTTCTTC. This gives the protein CASRQVGRGLGEQFF.

CDR3 in amino acids: CASSLQDYEQYF. The CDR3 bases are TGTGCCAGCAGCTTACAGGACTACGAGCAGTACTTC. The gene calls are TRBV7-9 and TRBJ2-5; D is unclear. Gene TRBJ2-7 matches the end of the DNA better, so the J call may be wrong. CDR3 length: 12 residues. The germline V gene encodes CDR1 SEHNR and CDR2 FQNEAQ (reference sequence).

The chain uses TRBV5-4 and TRBJ2-2; TRBD1 matches 10 bases. This CDR3 region has 16 residues. The germline gives CDR1 SGHNT, CDR2 YYREEE (reference sequence). V was clipped by 3 bases and J by 6 bases; unmatched bases: 8. CDR3 DNA sequence: TGTGCCAGCAGCTCACCCGCCGGACAGGGGGCCGGGGAGCTGTTTTTT. Encoded protein: CASSSPAGQGAGELFF. Drawing the rest from reference TRBV5-4 and TRBJ2-2, the complete variable domain is ETGVTQSPTHLIKTRGQQVTLRCSSQSGHNTVSWYQQALGQGPQFIFQYYREEENGRGNFPPRFSGLQFPNYSSELNVNALELDDSALYLCASSSPAGQGAGELFFGEGSRLTVL.

The V gene is TRBV11-2, the J gene TRBJ1-5; unclear D gene. This CDR3 spans 13 amino acids. V was trimmed by 2 bases and J by 4 bases, leaving 6 bases between them. Germline CDR1 SGHAT, CDR2 FQNNGV. CDR3 DNA sequence: TGTGCCAGCAGCTTACAGATTAATCAGCCCCAGCATTTT. The encoded protein is CASSLQINQPQHF.